This T cell receptor (beta chain) appears in the sequencing data of a study of shared clonotypes between healthy human individuals. Background on the study: CD4 naive and CD4 memory each took three plates per donor, while CD8 naive took two and CD8 memory one.

This CDR3 contains 15 residues. CDR1 is SGHTA and CDR2 is FQGNSA in the germline V gene. V lost 3 bases and J 5 bases, leaving 14 bases between the germline ends. The table came from immunoSEQ multiplex PCR; TCRdb's copy has only in-frame clones and leaves some out. The sample comprises some 2.4 million clones, approximately 93% of which are singletons, and about 0.38% rests with the top ten. Among the donors, all were Caucasian adults who lived in Nashville, Tennessee. Notes on this clone: The target antigen is unknown. Other DNA sequences in this sample translate to the same CDR3.

General study points: Researchers found naive subsets generally carried larger estimated richness than memory subsets.

The sequencing input was naive CD4+ T cells from PBMCs. The subset: CD45RA+ positively selected. V and J are TRBV7-2 and TRBJ1-5; weak D call: TRBD1 (5 bases). The sequence came from a man aged 18 to 29 in good health. Some clones in this sample may be carry-over from other donors' samples. The CDR3 sequence is CASSLAREGYQPQHF. The CDR3 nucleotides are TGTGCCAGCAGCTTGGCGAGGGAGGGGTATCAGCCCCAGCATTTT.